Following are 10 T cell receptor beta chains from one sample sequenced in a study of brain T cells in children with intractable seizures. Profiling relied on immunoSEQ multiplex PCR, and the TCRdb table lists in-frame clones only, not all of them. The table has roughly 80,000 clones, around 91% seen once. Source: peripheral blood, taken at surgery. The receptors shown here come from a girl aged 2 to 9 with Rasmussen encephalitis and intractable seizures.

This rearrangement joins TRBV2 to TRBJ2-3, with D perhaps TRBD1 (6 bases). This CDR3 has 15 residues. V was trimmed by 5 bases and J by 2 bases, leaving 14 bases between them. Germline V gives CDR1 SNHLY, CDR2 FYNNEI. The CDR3 reads CASSPQGIHTDTQYF. DNA for the CDR3: TGTGCCAGCAGTCCACAGGGAATCCACACAGATACGCAGTATTTT.

The V call is TRBV6-4, the J call TRBJ1-5, with D unclear. The V and J ends lost 6 bases and 3 bases respectively, with 9 bases between them. Germline loops: CDR1 MRHNA, CDR2 SNTAGT. CDR3 length: 13 residues. CDR3 residues: CASSPRPNQPQHF. The DNA for the CDR3 is TGTGCCAGCAGCCCCAGGCCCAATCAGCCCCAGCATTTT.

This clone was recorded once. The genes are TRBV30 and TRBJ1-1; perhaps TRBD1 as D (6 bases). Trimming took 4 bases from V and 9 from J, leaving 12 bases between them. There are 11 residues in the CDR3. Germline lookup yields CDR1 GTSNPN and CDR2 SVGIG (reference sequence). The CDR3 DNA follows: TGTGCCTGGAATCTTCGGGGGCAAGCTTTCTTT. It yields the protein CAWNLRGQAFF.

The V gene is TRBV12-3 or TRBV12-4, the J gene TRBJ1-1, with a possible D match to TRBD1 (5 bases). V lost 3 bases and J 4 bases, leaving 9 bases between the germline ends. The CDR3 totals 13 residues. CDR3 DNA: TGTGCCAGCAGTTTTGGGGGGGGCACTGAAGCTTTCTTT. This gives the protein CASSFGGGTEAFF.

The chain has TRBV5-4 and TRBJ2-7; TRBD2 aligns across 7 bases. The V gene's germline CDR1 is SGHNT and CDR2 YYREEE (reference sequence). With 2 bases clipped from V and 4 bases from J, the junction kept 9 bases outside the gene matches. This CDR3 spans 15 amino acids. CDR3 sequence reads: CASSFKGLAEYEQYF. CDR3 DNA: TGTGCCAGCAGCTTCAAAGGGCTAGCGGAGTACGAGCAGTACTTC.

The chain couples TRBV19 to TRBJ1-1; maybe TRBD1 (6 bases). Trimming removed 3 bases from V and 6 bases from J, with 14 bases in between. Germline V gene sequence: CDR1 LNHDA, CDR2 SQIVND (reference sequence). CDR3 length: 14 amino acids. CDR3 in DNA: TGTGCCAGTAGTATCAACAGGGTACGGGCTGAAGCTTTCTTT. The encoded protein is CASSINRVRAEAFF.

The chain recombines TRBV18 with TRBJ2-1; 11 bases map to TRBD1. V gave up 3 bases and J gave up 8 bases; unmatched junction bases: 6. The CDR3 length is 15 residues. Per germline, CDR1 KGHSH and CDR2 LQKENI. DNA for the CDR3: TGTGCCAGCTCACCTTGGGACAGGGGGTATGATGAGCAGTTCTTC. It translates to CASSPWDRGYDEQFF.

CDR3 nucleotides: TGTGCCAGCAGTTTAACCTCTGGAAACACCATATATTTT. Its translation is CASSLTSGNTIYF. V is TRBV12-3 or TRBV12-4 and J is TRBJ1-3, with D unresolved. Trimming pared 2 bases from V and 0 bases from J, leaving 2 bases between. The CDR3 has 13 amino acids.

This rearrangement joins TRBV5-1 to TRBJ2-5, with 8 bases lining up with TRBD2. This CDR3 is built from 17 residues. V was pared by 1 base and J by 3 bases, with 11 bases of the junction left unmatched. Germline-derived CDR1 and CDR2 are SGHRS and YFSETQ. CDR3 bases: TGCGCCAGCAGCTTGTCGGCCATACTAGCGGCCAAAGAGACCCAGTACTTC. It yields the protein CASSLSAILAAKETQYF.

The chain carries TRBV7-9 and TRBJ2-1; either TRBD1 or TRBD2 may supply D (5 bases each). This CDR3 contains 16 residues. Trimming cost V 5 bases and J 4 bases, with 18 bases left between them. CDR1 is SEHNR, CDR2 FQNEAQ, per germline (reference sequence). CDR3: CASSLTPGPLYNEQFF. In nucleotides, the CDR3 is TGTGCCAGCAGCCTTACACCGGGACCACTATACAATGAGCAGTTCTTC.